This T cell receptor (beta chain) was captured by sequencing in a study of CD8+CD57+ T cells in acquired aplastic anemia. Study as a whole: Around 3.2 ug was the average amount of DNA from sorted CD4+ and CD8+ cells.

The CDR3 runs to 17 residues. The germline V and J ends were trimmed by 2 bases and 0 bases, with 12 bases remaining between them. The V gene's germline CDR1 is SGDLS and CDR2 YYNGEE. Profiles of TCR beta VDJ and CDR3 were generated from a genomic DNA template. TCRdb redid the calling of the reads with MiXCR, one entry per CDR3 protein. Of 190,000 or so distinct CDR3 sequences in the sample, around 63% were seen once. This clonotype was counted at least ten times. This clonotype originated in a human donor in good health. Sequencing was done on a sample of sorted CD4+, CD8+, or CD8+CD57+ T cells (not recorded which) from PBMCs. V is TRBV9 and J is TRBJ2-6, with D uncertain. CDR3 sequence (DNA): TGTGCCAGCAGCGTTACTGGGCTGAGCTCTGGGGCCAACGTCCTGACTTTC. Protein: CASSVTGLSSGANVLTF.